These T cell receptor beta chains were read from a single sample in a study of blood T cells in healthy people across ages. TCRdb reprocessed the 5' RACE reads with MiXCR, giving one entry per CDR3 protein. The sample records around 940,000 distinct CDR3 sequences, about 51% being singletons. Sample: blood. These receptors came from an older woman in good health. The CDR3 runs from the conserved cysteine through the conserved F or W. Fields, in order: J gene, clone size, V gene, D gene, CDR3 DNA, CDR3 protein. D genes are given only for firm matches. Clone size, where shown, is once, few, many, or a class for clones that have expanded.

j_call: TRBJ2-7; clone_size: few; v_call: TRBV25-1; d_call: .; cdr3_nt: TGTGCCAGCAGTGAATTTGGGGCCCCCTACGAGCAGTACTTC; cdr3_aa: CASSEFGAPYEQYF
j_call: TRBJ1-2; clone_size: .; v_call: TRBV30; d_call: .; cdr3_nt: TGTGCCTGGAGTGTGACGAACCATGGCTACACCTTC; cdr3_aa: CAWSVTNHGYTF
j_call: TRBJ2-3; clone_size: .; v_call: TRBV25-1; d_call: TRBD2; cdr3_nt: TGTGCCAGCAGGAAGGGGAGCGGGAGAGGAACAGATACGCAGTATTTT; cdr3_aa: CASRKGSGRGTDTQYF
j_call: TRBJ1-6; clone_size: few; v_call: TRBV7-2; d_call: .; cdr3_nt: TGTGCCAGCAGCTTAACGTCAGGGCGTGGGTCACCCCTCCACTTT; cdr3_aa: CASSLTSGRGSPLHF
j_call: TRBJ2-7; clone_size: few; v_call: TRBV12-3/TRBV12-4; d_call: .; cdr3_nt: TGTGCCAGCAGTTTACTTGGGGCCGTGGGATACGAGCAGTACTTC; cdr3_aa: CASSLLGAVGYEQYF
j_call: TRBJ2-7; clone_size: .; v_call: TRBV27; d_call: TRBD2; cdr3_nt: TGTGCCAGCAGTATACTAACGACTAGCGGGTTCTCGTGGGAGCAGTACTTC; cdr3_aa: CASSILTTSGFSWEQYF
j_call: TRBJ1-1; clone_size: few; v_call: TRBV11-2; d_call: .; cdr3_nt: TGTGCCAGCAGCTTGACGGTACAGAACACTGAAGCTTTCTTT; cdr3_aa: CASSLTVQNTEAFF
j_call: TRBJ1-5; clone_size: .; v_call: TRBV2; d_call: .; cdr3_nt: TGTGCCAGCAGTGAAGGTCAGTCGTCAAATCAGCCCCAGCATTTT; cdr3_aa: CASSEGQSSNQPQHF
j_call: TRBJ1-1; clone_size: few; v_call: TRBV7-9; d_call: .; cdr3_nt: TGTGCCAGCAGCTCTTTCGGAACGGAAGCTTTCTTT; cdr3_aa: CASSSFGTEAFF
j_call: TRBJ2-1; clone_size: .; v_call: TRBV5-6; d_call: .; cdr3_nt: TGTGCCAGCAGCGGGCTAGGGAACAATGAGCAGTTCTTC; cdr3_aa: CASSGLGNNEQFF
j_call: TRBJ1-4; clone_size: .; v_call: TRBV7-9; d_call: .; cdr3_nt: TGTGCCAGCAGCCCGCCCGGGGGGCGAAAACTGTTTTTT; cdr3_aa: CASSPPGGRKLFF
j_call: TRBJ2-5; clone_size: .; v_call: TRBV24-1; d_call: TRBD2; cdr3_nt: TGTGCCACCAGTGCGGGGAGGGGAAGAGAGACCCAGTACTTC; cdr3_aa: CATSAGRGRETQYF
j_call: TRBJ2-7; clone_size: few; v_call: TRBV27; d_call: .; cdr3_nt: TGTGCCAGCAGTCCACCACGGCGAACAGGCGAGCAGTACTTC; cdr3_aa: CASSPPRRTGEQYF
j_call: TRBJ1-4; clone_size: .; v_call: TRBV28; d_call: TRBD1; cdr3_nt: TGTGCCAGCAGTCCCACAGGGGGGACCACTATTGAAAAACTGTTCTTT; cdr3_aa: CASSPTGGTTIEKLFF
j_call: TRBJ2-7; clone_size: .; v_call: TRBV5-6; d_call: TRBD1; cdr3_nt: TGTGCCAGCAGTGCACAGGGGTGGGAGCAGTACTTC; cdr3_aa: CASSAQGWEQYF
j_call: TRBJ2-1; clone_size: .; v_call: TRBV5-1; d_call: TRBD1; cdr3_nt: TGCGCCAGCAGCTTAGGGACAGGGTTCAATGAGCAGTTCTTC; cdr3_aa: CASSLGTGFNEQFF
j_call: TRBJ2-5; clone_size: .; v_call: TRBV20-1; d_call: .; cdr3_nt: TGCAGTGCTAGCCGAGGTTGGATGGAGACCCAGTACTTC; cdr3_aa: CSASRGWMETQYF
j_call: TRBJ2-1; clone_size: .; v_call: TRBV14; d_call: .; cdr3_nt: TGTGCCAGCAGCCAAGGAGGGAGCGCCTACAATGAGCAGTTCTTC; cdr3_aa: CASSQGGSAYNEQFF
j_call: TRBJ2-1; clone_size: few; v_call: TRBV20-1; d_call: TRBD2; cdr3_nt: TGCAGTGCTTCGGGACTAGCGGGAGGGCGGACGTCCTACAATGAGCAGTTCTTC; cdr3_aa: CSASGLAGGRTSYNEQFF
j_call: TRBJ2-7; clone_size: .; v_call: TRBV7-2; d_call: .; cdr3_nt: TGTGCCAGCAGCTTAGAAGGGTACGCGACCTACGAGCAGTACTTC; cdr3_aa: CASSLEGYATYEQYF
j_call: TRBJ1-1; clone_size: few; v_call: TRBV29-1; d_call: TRBD1; cdr3_nt: TGCAGCGTTCGACAGGGGCTCACTGAAGCTTTCTTT; cdr3_aa: CSVRQGLTEAFF
j_call: TRBJ2-3; clone_size: few; v_call: TRBV7-8; d_call: TRBD1; cdr3_nt: TGTGCCAGCAGCCAGGGACAGGCCTCCACAGATACGCAGTATTTT; cdr3_aa: CASSQGQASTDTQYF
j_call: TRBJ2-1; clone_size: .; v_call: TRBV12-3/TRBV12-4; d_call: .; cdr3_nt: TGTGCCAGCAGTCCGGGACGAAATTACAATGAGCAGTTCTTC; cdr3_aa: CASSPGRNYNEQFF
j_call: TRBJ2-3; clone_size: few; v_call: TRBV12-3/TRBV12-4; d_call: .; cdr3_nt: TGTGCCAGCAAGAGCAGGGGCCTCTTCGGGAGGCGGAGAGCAGATACGCAGTATTTT; cdr3_aa: CASKSRGLFGRRRADTQYF
j_call: TRBJ2-1; clone_size: .; v_call: TRBV9; d_call: TRBD2; cdr3_nt: TGTGCCAGCAGCGTAGCTAGCGGGAGCCGGAATGAGCAGTTCTTC; cdr3_aa: CASSVASGSRNEQFF
j_call: TRBJ2-7; clone_size: .; v_call: TRBV20-1; d_call: TRBD2; cdr3_nt: TGCAGTGCTAGAATCAGCGGGAGGGCCTACGAGCAGTACTTC; cdr3_aa: CSARISGRAYEQYF